This T cell receptor (beta chain) is from a study of blood T cell repertoires in COVID-19. Looking at the study overall: The samples span acute and convalescent COVID-19 from the United States, Italy and Spain. Sample material is recorded as cDNA or gDNA derived from T cells, B-cell-depleted T cells, or PBMCs.

With V trimmed by 6 bases and J by 5 bases, 3 bases remained unmatched. Germline V gives CDR1 MDHEN, CDR2 SYDVKM. This CDR3 is 14 amino acids long. Study processing details: How many nucleated cells were present was estimated from reference gene primer amplification. Here immunoSEQ multiplex PCR was the method, and the copy in TCRdb shows in-frame clones only, minus some. D and trimming were read from the DNA, whereas the V and J calls and clone size are those reported in that table. The sample yields under 80,000 clones, roughly 83% seen once. Specimen: peripheral blood. The rearrangement uses TRBV28 and TRBJ2-2; 10 nucleotides agree with TRBD2. The clonotype was recovered from an elderly man with acute or convalescent COVID-19. As DNA, the CDR3 is TGTGCCAGCAGGGGACTAGCGCGGACCGGGGAGCTGTTTTTT. Protein product: CASRGLARTGELFF.